A single sample gave rise to the 20 T cell receptor beta chains below, sequenced in a study of blood T cell repertoires in COVID-19. Repertoires were generated with immunoSEQ multiplex PCR, while TCRdb's copy carries only in-frame clones and drops some. The sample holds some 300,000 clones; about nine tenths are singletons and the top ten take roughly 2.8%. Material: PBMCs or T cells enriched from blood (not recorded which). These receptors all stem from a woman between 45 and 60 years old who had been exposed to COVID-19.

This chain connects TRBV6-6 to TRBJ1-1; D possibly corresponds to TRBD1 (5 bases). The CDR3 has 15 amino acids. The V end lost 0 bases, the J end lost 5 bases, and 13 bases lay between the germline ends. The germline V gene has CDR1 MNHNY and CDR2 SVGAGI (reference sequence). In DNA, the CDR3 is TGTGCCAGCAGTTACTCGTCCGGGGGGGAAACTGAAGCTTTCTTT. This codes for CASSYSSGGETEAFF.

The chain recombines TRBV5-5 with TRBJ2-3; TRBD1 matches 9 bases. This CDR3 contains 15 residues. Trimming took 4 bases from V and 1 from J; bases not matched to a gene: 4. Germline lookup yields CDR1 SGHKS and CDR2 YYEKEE (reference sequence). The CDR3: CASSLTGGRTDTQYF. The DNA for the CDR3 is TGTGCCAGCAGCCTTACAGGGGGCCGCACAGATACGCAGTATTTT.

This clone came up once. The chain carries TRBV10-2 and TRBJ1-4; TRBD1 matches 10 bases. The CDR3 totals 15 residues. The V segment lost 1 base and the J segment 5 bases; nucleotides outside the gene matches: 1. From germline, CDR1 is WSHSY and CDR2 SAAADI. The CDR3 sequence is CASSEWGQGNEKLFF. The CDR3 DNA follows: TGCGCCAGCAGTGAGTGGGGACAGGGGAATGAAAAACTGTTTTTT.

V is TRBV25-1 and J is TRBJ1-5, with TRBD1 identical over 7 bases. This CDR3 is 15 amino acids long. J lost 4 bases, V lost 6 bases, and 9 bases had no gene match. The germline gives CDR1 MGHDK, CDR2 SYGVNS. The CDR3 sequence is CASSPRGTDNQPQHF. CDR3 DNA: TGTGCCAGCAGCCCCAGGGGGACAGATAATCAGCCCCAGCATTTT.

The chain carries TRBV28 and TRBJ1-2; D perhaps matches TRBD1 (6 bases). This CDR3 comprises 14 residues. V lost 8 bases to trimming and J lost 7 bases, with 20 bases between them. Germline lookup yields CDR1 MDHEN and CDR2 SYDVKM. This CDR3 is CASLRDTRSSGYTF. The CDR3 DNA is TGTGCCAGCCTACGGGACACAAGAAGCTCTGGCTACACCTTC.

The rearrangement uses TRBV11-2 and TRBJ2-3; TRBD1 aligns across 11 bases. The CDR3 consists of 16 residues. J gave up 3 bases and V 5 bases, and 7 bases lay outside the gene matches. Germline V lookup: CDR1 SGHAT, CDR2 FQNNGV. DNA of the CDR3: TGTGCCAGCAGCCTAGGACAGGGGGCCGTGACAGATACGCAGTATTTT. Protein sequence: CASSLGQGAVTDTQYF.

Comments on this clone: The same CDR3 can be traced to other DNA sequences in this sample. The rearrangement joins TRBV15 to TRBJ1-6, with D possibly matching TRBD1 (6 bases). Trimming cost V 0 bases and J 10 bases, with 7 bases left between them. This CDR3 comprises 13 residues. From germline, CDR1 is LNHNV and CDR2 YYDKDF (reference sequence). DNA of the CDR3: TGTGCCACCAGCAGAGACAGGGGCTCACCCCTCCACTTT. Protein sequence: CATSRDRGSPLHF.

In DNA, the CDR3 is TGCGCCAGCAGCTTGGCTCCCGGGGAGGGCAATCAGCCCCAGCATTTT. Translating gives CASSLAPGEGNQPQHF. This sequence joins TRBV5-1 and TRBJ1-5; D ambiguous. Trimming stripped 0 bases from V and 2 bases from J, with 12 bases between. This CDR3 is built from 16 residues. Germline V CDR1 and CDR2: SGHRS, YFSETQ.

This chain joins TRBV13 and TRBJ1-1; TRBD1 agrees at 7 bases. This CDR3 spans 13 amino acids. The ends lost 5 bases at V and 7 bases at J; junction bases unmatched: 7. Germline lookup yields CDR1 PRHDT and CDR2 FYEKMQ (reference sequence). In nucleotides, the CDR3 is TGTGCCAGCAGCGTTGCAGGGGGGATTGAAGCTTTCTTT. It is translated as CASSVAGGIEAFF.

This clone came up once. The genes are TRBV6-5 and TRBJ1-5; 8 bases agree with TRBD1. V lost 6 bases and J lost 6; bases outside the gene matches: 7. Germline V lookup: CDR1 MNHEY, CDR2 SVGAGI. The CDR3 spans 14 residues. CDR3: CASSHAGGSQPQHF. The CDR3 bases are TGTGCCAGCAGCCACGCAGGGGGCAGTCAGCCCCAGCATTTT.

This clone appeared a few times. This chain connects TRBV7-9 to TRBJ1-3; no definite D call. The germline V gene encodes CDR1 SEHNR and CDR2 FQNEAQ (reference sequence). The CDR3 totals 14 residues. The V gene lost 2 bases and the J gene lost 0 bases, with 5 bases spanning the gap. CDR3 bases: TGTGCCAGCAGCTTATCCATCTCTGGAAACACCATATATTTT. Its translation is CASSLSISGNTIYF.

About this clone: Other nucleotide sequences in the sample specify the same CDR3. This chain connects TRBV19 to TRBJ2-7, with D perhaps TRBD1 (7 bases). The V gene lost 3 bases and the J gene lost 0 bases, with 12 bases spanning the gap. The CDR3 extends over 15 amino acids. Germline CDR1 is LNHDA and CDR2 is SQIVND (reference sequence). As DNA, the CDR3 is TGTGCCAGTAGTATTGGCGGGACAGCCTCCTACGAGCAGTACTTC. Encoded protein: CASSIGGTASYEQYF.

Turning to this clone: The sample has other DNA sequences that encode this CDR3 too. CDR3 nucleotides: TGTGCCAGCAGCCAGCGGGGGGGCCGGGAGACCCAGTACTTC. It specifies CASSQRGGRETQYF. V is TRBV3-1 (or the pseudogene TRBV3-2) and J is TRBJ2-5; 9 nucleotides agree with TRBD2. Germline loops: CDR1 LGHDT, CDR2 YNNKEL (reference sequence). The J segment lost 5 bases and the V segment lost 3 bases, leaving 4 bases of the junction unmatched. The CDR3 totals 14 residues.

This clone has just a few counts. V and J are TRBV7-2 and TRBJ1-4, with a weak D call TRBD1 (6 bases). The germline gives CDR1 SGHTA, CDR2 FQGNSA. V was shortened by 3 bases and J by 6 bases, with 17 bases between the two germline ends. There are 16 residues in the CDR3. CDR3 region: CASSLTGTPVDEKLFF. The CDR3 nucleotides read TGTGCCAGCAGCTTGACCGGGACACCGGTGGATGAAAAACTGTTTTTT. Together with reference TRBV7-2 and TRBJ1-4, the CDR3 gives the full variable domain: GAGVSQSPSNKVTEKGKDVELRCDPISGHTALYWYRQSLGQGLEFLIYFQGNSAPDKSGLPSDRFSAERTGGSVSTLTIQRTQQEDSAVYLCASSLTGTPVDEKLFFGSGTQLSVL.

The chain couples TRBV7-8 to TRBJ1-5; the D is unclear. This CDR3 is built from 15 residues. V was clipped by 1 base and J by 7 bases, with 14 bases between them. Germline CDR1 reads SGHVS; CDR2 reads FQNEAQ. The CDR3 nucleotides read TGTGCCAGCAGCTTAGTCAGGTTCGGGAGACAGCCCCAGCATTTT. Its protein is CASSLVRFGRQPQHF. The whole variable domain, filled in from reference TRBV7-8 and TRBJ1-5, reads GAGVSQSPRYKVAKRGQDVALRCDPISGHVSLFWYQQALGQGPEFLTYFQNEAQLDKSGLPSDRFFAERPEGSVSTLKIQRTQQEDSAVYLCASSLVRFGRQPQHFGDGTRLSIL.

This chain uses TRBV27 with TRBJ2-7, with 10 nucleotides matching TRBD1. CDR3 length: 15 amino acids. Germline assignment: CDR1 MNHEY and CDR2 SMNVEV (reference sequence). V trimming: 3 bases; J trimming: 1 base; junction bases outside the gene matches: 3. The CDR3 spells CASSFQGQGSYEQYF. For the CDR3, the DNA is TGTGCCAGCAGTTTTCAGGGACAGGGGTCCTACGAGCAGTACTTC.

This clone was seen a handful of times. This chain connects TRBV6-5 to TRBJ1-1, with D perhaps TRBD1 (5 bases). The germline V gene has CDR1 MNHEY and CDR2 SVGAGI. V lost 3 bases and J 4 bases, leaving 9 bases between the germline ends. CDR3 size: 13 residues. The CDR3 loop reads CASSYGQGTEAFF. CDR3 bases: TGTGCCAGCAGTTATGGGCAGGGCACTGAAGCTTTCTTT.

This clone was counted once. This chain joins TRBV19 and TRBJ1-6; D call uncertain. The CDR3 totals 15 residues. Germline V gene sequence: CDR1 LNHDA, CDR2 SQIVND (reference sequence). The ends were cut back, 7 bases at V and 10 bases at J, with 20 bases in the middle. The CDR3: CASTSVGESGSPLHF. The CDR3 DNA sequence: TGTGCCAGTACTTCCGTCGGGGAGAGTGGGTCACCCCTCCACTTT.

The chain employs TRBV7-8 and TRBJ1-4, with no clear D. The CDR3 runs to 15 residues. CDR1 is SGHVS and CDR2 is FQNEAQ in the germline V gene. Trimming pared 1 base from V and 8 bases from J, leaving 14 bases between. CDR3 loop: CASSLEPGPGEKLFF. DNA of the CDR3: TGTGCCAGCAGCTTAGAGCCGGGTCCCGGGGAAAAACTGTTTTTT.

The chain has TRBV27 and TRBJ2-3; TRBD2 matches 9 bases. The CDR3 is made up of 19 amino acids. Trimming at V came to 2 bases and at J to 0 bases, leaving 12 bases not matched to a gene. Germline CDR1 and CDR2: MNHEY and SMNVEV (reference sequence). CDR3 coding DNA: TGTGCCAGCAGTTTAGAGCGGGGGACTAGCTGGCCTAGCACAGATACGCAGTATTTT. Its protein product is CASSLERGTSWPSTDTQYF.